This T cell receptor beta chain was found in a study of cytomegalovirus exposure and HLA in healthy donors. PCR amplification relied on 60 Vbeta primers (plus 13 Jbeta primers). This table comes from immunoSEQ multiplex PCR, and its TCRdb copy is limited to in-frame clones, with some not included. This sample has 150,000 to 200,000 clones, with around 78% found just once. Germline loops: CDR1 MDHEN, CDR2 SYDVKM. Trimming left V 2 bases short and J 7 bases short, with 8 bases between. This CDR3 comprises 12 residues. This clone was seen only once. The sequence was obtained from a woman aged 25 to 39 in good health and CMV-seropositive. The chain uses TRBV28 and TRBJ1-2, with D uncertain. The specimen was PBMCs. The CDR3, as DNA: TGTGCCAGCAGTTTACCGGGATTTGGCTACACCTTC. It yields the protein CASSLPGFGYTF.